This T cell receptor (beta chain) is from a study of graft-versus-host responses after intestinal transplantation. Study overall: Among the recipients, all got anti-thymocyte globulin induction and then tacrolimus and steroids for 3 to 4 years.

Clones were sequenced by immunoSEQ multiplex PCR, and TCRdb holds only the in-frame ones, with some missing. Of roughly 97,000 clones in the sample, roughly 84% were seen once. About this clone: Its cognate antigen is unknown.

Trimming took 0 bases from V and 8 from J, leaving 6 bases between them. The germline V gene encodes CDR1 SGHNT and CDR2 YYREEE (reference sequence). The CDR3 is 12 residues long. This sample comprised unstimulated CD4+ T cells sorted from spleen or lymph node cells, obtained before intestinal transplant. The gene calls are TRBV5-4 and TRBJ2-1; D gene ambiguous. The sequence was collected from a human donor who received an intestinal transplant. CDR3 nucleotides: TGTGCCAGCAGCTTGGAACTGGATGAGCAGTTCTTC. This codes for CASSLELDEQFF.